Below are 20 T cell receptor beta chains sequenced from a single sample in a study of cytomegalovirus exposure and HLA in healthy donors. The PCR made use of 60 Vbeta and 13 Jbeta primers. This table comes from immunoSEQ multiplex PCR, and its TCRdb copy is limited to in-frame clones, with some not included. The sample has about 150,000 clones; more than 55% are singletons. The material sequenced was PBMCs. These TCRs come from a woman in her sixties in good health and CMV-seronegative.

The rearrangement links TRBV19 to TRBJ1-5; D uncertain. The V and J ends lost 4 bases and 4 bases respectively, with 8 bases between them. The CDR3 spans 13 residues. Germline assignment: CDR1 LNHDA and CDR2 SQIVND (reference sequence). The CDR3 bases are TGTGCCAGTAGTACGAGTCTAAATCAGCCCCAGCATTTT. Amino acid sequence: CASSTSLNQPQHF.

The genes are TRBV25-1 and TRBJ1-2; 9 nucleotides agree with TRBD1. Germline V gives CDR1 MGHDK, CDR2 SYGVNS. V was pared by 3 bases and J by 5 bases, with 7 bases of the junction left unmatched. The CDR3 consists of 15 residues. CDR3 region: CASSEGTGYRYGYTF. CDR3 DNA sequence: TGTGCCAGCAGTGAGGGGACAGGGTACAGGTATGGCTACACCTTC.

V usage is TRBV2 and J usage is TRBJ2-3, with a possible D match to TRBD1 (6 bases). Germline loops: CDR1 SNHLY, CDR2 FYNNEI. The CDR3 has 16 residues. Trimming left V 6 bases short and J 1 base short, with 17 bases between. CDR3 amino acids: CASSSQGSGRTDTQYF. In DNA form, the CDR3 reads TGTGCCAGCAGCTCTCAGGGGAGCGGCCGCACAGATACGCAGTATTTT.

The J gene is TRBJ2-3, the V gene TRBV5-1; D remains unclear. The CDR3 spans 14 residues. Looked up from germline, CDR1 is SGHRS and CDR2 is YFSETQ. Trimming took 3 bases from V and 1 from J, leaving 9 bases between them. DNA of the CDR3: TGCGCCAGCAGCTCCCAAACAGGCACAGATACGCAGTATTTT. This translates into CASSSQTGTDTQYF.

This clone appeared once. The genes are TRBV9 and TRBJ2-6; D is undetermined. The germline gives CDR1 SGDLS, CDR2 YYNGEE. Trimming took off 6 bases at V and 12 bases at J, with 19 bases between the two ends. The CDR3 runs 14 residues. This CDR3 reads CASTRPKRSLVLTF. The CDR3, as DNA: TGTGCCAGCACCAGACCAAAGCGTAGTCTCGTCCTGACTTTC.

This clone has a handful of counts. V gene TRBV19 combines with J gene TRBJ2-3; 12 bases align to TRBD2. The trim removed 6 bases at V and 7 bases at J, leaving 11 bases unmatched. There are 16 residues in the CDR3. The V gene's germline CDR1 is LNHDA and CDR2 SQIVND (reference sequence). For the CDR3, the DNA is TGTGCCAGTAGCGCGAAGACTAGCGGGAGCACGAATACGCAGTATTTT. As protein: CASSAKTSGSTNTQYF.

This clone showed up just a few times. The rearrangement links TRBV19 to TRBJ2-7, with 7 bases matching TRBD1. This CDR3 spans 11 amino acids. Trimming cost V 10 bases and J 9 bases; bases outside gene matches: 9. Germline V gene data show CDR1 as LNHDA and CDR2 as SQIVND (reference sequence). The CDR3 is CATSTGTVQYF. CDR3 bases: TGTGCCACCTCCACTGGGACAGTGCAGTACTTC.

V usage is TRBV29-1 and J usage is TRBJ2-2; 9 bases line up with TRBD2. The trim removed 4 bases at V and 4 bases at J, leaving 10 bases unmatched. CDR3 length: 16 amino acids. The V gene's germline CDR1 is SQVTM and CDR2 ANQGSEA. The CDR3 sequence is CSVGVVAGVVTGELFF. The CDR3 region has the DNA TGCAGCGTTGGGGTGGTAGCGGGAGTGGTCACCGGGGAGCTGTTTTTT.

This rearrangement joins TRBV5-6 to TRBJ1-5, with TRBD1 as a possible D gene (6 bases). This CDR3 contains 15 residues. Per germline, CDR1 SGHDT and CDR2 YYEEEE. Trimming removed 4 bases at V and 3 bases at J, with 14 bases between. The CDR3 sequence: CASSTTGIPNQPQHF. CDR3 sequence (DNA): TGTGCCAGCAGCACTACAGGGATCCCCAATCAGCCCCAGCATTTT. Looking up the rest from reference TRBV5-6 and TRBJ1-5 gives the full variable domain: DAGVTQSPTHLIKTRGQQVTLRCSPKSGHDTVSWYQQALGQGPQFIFQYYEEEERQRGNFPDRFSGHQFPNYSSELNVNALLLGDSALYLCASSTTGIPNQPQHFGDGTRLSIL.

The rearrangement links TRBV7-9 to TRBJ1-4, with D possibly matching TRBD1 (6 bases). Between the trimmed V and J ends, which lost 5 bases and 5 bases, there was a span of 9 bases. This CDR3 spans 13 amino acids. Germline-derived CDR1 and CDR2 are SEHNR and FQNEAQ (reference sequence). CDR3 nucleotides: TGTGCCAGCAGCGAAACAGGGAATGAAAAACTGTTTTTT. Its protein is CASSETGNEKLFF.

The CDR3 coding sequence is TGTGCCAGCTCACCACTGGACAGGGGGGAAGAGACCCAGTACTTC. Translated, it gives CASSPLDRGEETQYF. The chain links TRBV18 to TRBJ2-5, with 10 positions matching TRBD1. Germline lookup yields CDR1 KGHSH and CDR2 LQKENI. V lost 1 base, J lost 3 bases, and 2 bases stayed unmatched. This CDR3 has 15 residues.

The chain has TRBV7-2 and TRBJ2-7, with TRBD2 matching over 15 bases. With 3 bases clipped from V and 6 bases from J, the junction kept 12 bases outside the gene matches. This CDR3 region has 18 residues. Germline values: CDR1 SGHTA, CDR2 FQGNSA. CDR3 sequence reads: CASSLGTSGRRIFGEQYF. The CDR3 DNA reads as TGTGCCAGCAGCTTGGGGACTAGCGGGAGGAGGATTTTCGGCGAGCAGTACTTC.

In DNA, the CDR3 is TGTGCCAGCAGTGACCCCCGGGGGGCAGGGAAAAGCGGCCGGGAGCTGTTTTTT. Protein product: CASSDPRGAGKSGRELFF. The V gene is TRBV28, the J gene TRBJ2-2; possibly TRBD2 for D (7 bases). Germline assignment: CDR1 MDHEN and CDR2 SYDVKM. This CDR3 is built from 18 residues. Trimming removed 5 bases from V and 9 bases from J, with 28 bases in between.

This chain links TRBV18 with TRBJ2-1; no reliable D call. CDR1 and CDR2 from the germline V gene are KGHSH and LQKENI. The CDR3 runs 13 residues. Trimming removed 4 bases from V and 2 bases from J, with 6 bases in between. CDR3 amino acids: CASSRTTYNEQFF. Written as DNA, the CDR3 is TGTGCCAGCTCACGAACAACCTACAATGAGCAGTTCTTC.

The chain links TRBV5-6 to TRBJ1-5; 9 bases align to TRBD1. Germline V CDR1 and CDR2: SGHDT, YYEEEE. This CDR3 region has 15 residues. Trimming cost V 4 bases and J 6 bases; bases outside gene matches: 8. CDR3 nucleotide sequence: TGTGCCAGCAGCACAACAGGGGGCGGAGGTCAGCCCCAGCATTTT. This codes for CASSTTGGGGQPQHF.

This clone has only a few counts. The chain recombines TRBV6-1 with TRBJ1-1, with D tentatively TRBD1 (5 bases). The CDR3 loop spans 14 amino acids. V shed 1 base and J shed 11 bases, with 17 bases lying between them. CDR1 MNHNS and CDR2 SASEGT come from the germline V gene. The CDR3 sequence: CASSEGGGGMLAFF. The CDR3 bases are TGTGCCAGCAGTGAAGGTGGGGGAGGCATGTTGGCTTTCTTT.

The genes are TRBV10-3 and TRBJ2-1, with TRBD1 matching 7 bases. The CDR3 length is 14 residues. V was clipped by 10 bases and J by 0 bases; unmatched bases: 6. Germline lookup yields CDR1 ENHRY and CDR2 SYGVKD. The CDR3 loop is CATVGQLSYNEQFF. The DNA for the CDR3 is TGTGCCACCGTGGGACAGCTCTCCTACAATGAGCAGTTCTTC.

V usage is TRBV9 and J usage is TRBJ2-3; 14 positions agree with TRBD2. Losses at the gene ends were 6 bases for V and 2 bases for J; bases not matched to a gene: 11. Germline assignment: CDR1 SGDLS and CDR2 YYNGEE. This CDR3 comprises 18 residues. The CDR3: CASTLGLAGGSYTDTQYF. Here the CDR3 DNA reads TGTGCCAGCACCCTCGGACTAGCGGGAGGAAGCTACACAGATACGCAGTATTTT.

The CDR3 DNA reads TGCGCCAGCAGCTTGGGGGACAGGGGTGGAGATACGCAGTATTTT. Its translation is CASSLGDRGGDTQYF. The chain joins TRBV5-1 to TRBJ2-3; 10 bases are shared with TRBD1. Germline V gene data show CDR1 as SGHRS and CDR2 as YFSETQ. V shed 0 bases, J shed 5 bases, and the junction held 3 bases outside the gene matches. This CDR3 is 15 amino acids long. The complete variable domain, with remaining parts taken from reference TRBV5-1 and TRBJ2-3, reads KAGVTQTPRYLIKTRGQQVTLSCSPISGHRSVSWYQQTPGQGLQFLFEYFSETQRNKGNFPGRFSGRQFSNSRSEMNVSTLELGDSALYLCASSLGDRGGDTQYFGPGTRLTVL.

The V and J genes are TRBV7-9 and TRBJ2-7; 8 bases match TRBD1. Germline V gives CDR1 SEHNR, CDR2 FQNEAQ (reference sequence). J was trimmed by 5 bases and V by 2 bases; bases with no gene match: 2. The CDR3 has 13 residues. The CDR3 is CASSLMDRDEQYF. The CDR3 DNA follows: TGTGCCAGCAGCTTAATGGACAGGGACGAGCAGTACTTC. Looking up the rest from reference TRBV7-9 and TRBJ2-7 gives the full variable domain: DTGVSQNPRHKITKRGQNVTFRCDPISEHNRLYWYRQTLGQGPEFLTYFQNEAQLEKSRLLSDRFSAERPKGSFSTLEIQRTEQGDSAMYLCASSLMDRDEQYFGPGTRLTVT.